This T cell receptor beta chain was found in a study of shared clonotypes between healthy human individuals. There are 13 residues in the CDR3. The V end lost 0 bases, the J end lost 4 bases, and 6 bases lay between the germline ends. In germline, CDR1 is MNHNY, CDR2 SVGAGI (reference sequence). This clone showed up just once. Clones were read by immunoSEQ multiplex PCR, and TCRdb kept only the in-frame ones, dropping some. The top ten clones hold roughly 1.5% of a sample with about 960,000 clones, 60% to 85% of them seen once. Every contributor of samples was a Caucasian grown-up residing in Nashville, Tennessee.

Input material: memory CD4+ T cells sorted from blood. Subset denoted: CD45RA-negative fraction. The sequence derives from a young man in good health. This chain connects TRBV6-6 to TRBJ1-1; D call uncertain. The CDR3 coding sequence is TGTGCCAGCAGTTACTCATTAGGCACTGAAGCTTTCTTT. Amino acid sequence: CASSYSLGTEAFF.